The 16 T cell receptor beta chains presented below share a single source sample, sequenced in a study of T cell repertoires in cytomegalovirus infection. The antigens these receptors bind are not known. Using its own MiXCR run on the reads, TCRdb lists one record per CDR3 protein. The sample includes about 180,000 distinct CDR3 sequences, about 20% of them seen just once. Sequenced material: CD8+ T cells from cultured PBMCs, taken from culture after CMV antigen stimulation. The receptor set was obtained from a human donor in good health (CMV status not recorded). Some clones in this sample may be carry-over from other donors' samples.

The CDR3 spells CASSPRDSQSLEQYF. Written as DNA, the CDR3 is TGTGCCAGCAGTCCTCGGGACAGCCAGTCCCTCGAGCAGTACTTC. The rearrangement joins TRBV12-3 or TRBV12-4 to TRBJ2-7; 7 bases align to TRBD1. Germline trimming cut 5 bases from V and 6 bases from J; bases unmatched to any gene: 13. The CDR3 length is 15 residues.

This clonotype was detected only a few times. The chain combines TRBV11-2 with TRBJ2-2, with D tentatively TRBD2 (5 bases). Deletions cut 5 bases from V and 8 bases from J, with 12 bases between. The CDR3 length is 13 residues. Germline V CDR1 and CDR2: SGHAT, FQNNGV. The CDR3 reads CASSPGFVGELFF. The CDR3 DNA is TGTGCCAGCAGCCCGGGGTTCGTAGGGGAGCTGTTTTTT.

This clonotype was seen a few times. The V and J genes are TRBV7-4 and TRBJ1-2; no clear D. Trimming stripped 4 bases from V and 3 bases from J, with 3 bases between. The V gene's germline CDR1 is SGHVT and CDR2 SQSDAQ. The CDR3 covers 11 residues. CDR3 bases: TGTGCCAGCAGCTACGACTATGGCTACACCTTC. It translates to CASSYDYGYTF.

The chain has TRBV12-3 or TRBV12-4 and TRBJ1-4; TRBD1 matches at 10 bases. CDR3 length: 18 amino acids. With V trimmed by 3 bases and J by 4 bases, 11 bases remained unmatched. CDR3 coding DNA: TGTGCCAGCAGTTTTAACCCCTACGACAGGGGGCGTAATGAAAAACTGTTTTTT. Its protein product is CASSFNPYDRGRNEKLFF.

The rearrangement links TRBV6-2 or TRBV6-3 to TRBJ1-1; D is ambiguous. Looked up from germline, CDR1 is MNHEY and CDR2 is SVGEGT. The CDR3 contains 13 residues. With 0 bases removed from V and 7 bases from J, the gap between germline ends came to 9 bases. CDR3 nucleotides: TGTGCCAGCAGTTACTCGACCGTAAATGAAGCTTTCTTT. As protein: CASSYSTVNEAFF.

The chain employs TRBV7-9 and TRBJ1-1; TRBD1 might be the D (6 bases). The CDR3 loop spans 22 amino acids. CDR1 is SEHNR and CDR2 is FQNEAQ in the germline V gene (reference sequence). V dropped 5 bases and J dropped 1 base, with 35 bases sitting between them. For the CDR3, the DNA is TGTGCCAGCAGCAATCCGGTCTCCTCAGGAGGGGGGAACATGCAGTGGAACACTGAAGCTTTCTTT. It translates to CASSNPVSSGGGNMQWNTEAFF. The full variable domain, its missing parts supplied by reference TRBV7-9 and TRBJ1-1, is DTGVSQNPRHKITKRGQNVTFRCDPISEHNRLYWYRQTLGQGPEFLTYFQNEAQLEKSRLLSDRFSAERPKGSFSTLEIQRTEQGDSAMYLCASSNPVSSGGGNMQWNTEAFFGQGTRLTVV.

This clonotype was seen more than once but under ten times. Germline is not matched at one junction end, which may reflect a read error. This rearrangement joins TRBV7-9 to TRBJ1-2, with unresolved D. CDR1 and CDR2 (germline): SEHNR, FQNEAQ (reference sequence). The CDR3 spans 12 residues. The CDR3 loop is CASSLGGDGYTF. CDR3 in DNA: TGTGCCAGCAGTTTAGGTGGAGATGGCTACACCTTC.

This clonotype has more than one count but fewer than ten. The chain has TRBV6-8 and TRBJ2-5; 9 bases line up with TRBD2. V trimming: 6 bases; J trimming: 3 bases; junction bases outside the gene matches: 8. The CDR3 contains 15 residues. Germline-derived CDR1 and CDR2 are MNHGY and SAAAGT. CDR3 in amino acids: CASSHSGGKEETQYF. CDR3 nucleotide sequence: TGTGCCAGCAGCCATAGCGGGGGAAAAGAAGAGACCCAGTACTTC.

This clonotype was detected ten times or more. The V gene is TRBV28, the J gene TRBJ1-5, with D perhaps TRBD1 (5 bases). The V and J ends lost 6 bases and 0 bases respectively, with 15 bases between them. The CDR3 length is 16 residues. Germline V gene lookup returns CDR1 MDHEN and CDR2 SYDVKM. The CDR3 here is CASRLQAVFSNQPQHF. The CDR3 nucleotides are TGTGCCAGCAGATTACAGGCAGTCTTTAGCAATCAGCCCCAGCATTTT.

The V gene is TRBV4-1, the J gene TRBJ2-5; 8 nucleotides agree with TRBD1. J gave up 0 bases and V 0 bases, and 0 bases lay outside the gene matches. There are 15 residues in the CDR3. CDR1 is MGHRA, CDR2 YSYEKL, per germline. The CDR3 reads CASSQEDRDQETQYF. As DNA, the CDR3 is TGCGCCAGCAGCCAAGAGGACAGGGACCAAGAGACCCAGTACTTC.

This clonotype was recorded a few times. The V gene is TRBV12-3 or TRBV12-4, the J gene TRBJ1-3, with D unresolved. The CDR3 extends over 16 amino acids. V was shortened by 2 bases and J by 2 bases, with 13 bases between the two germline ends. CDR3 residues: CASSLLFEGPGNTIYF. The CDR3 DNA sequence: TGTGCCAGCAGTTTATTATTTGAGGGCCCTGGAAACACCATATATTTT.

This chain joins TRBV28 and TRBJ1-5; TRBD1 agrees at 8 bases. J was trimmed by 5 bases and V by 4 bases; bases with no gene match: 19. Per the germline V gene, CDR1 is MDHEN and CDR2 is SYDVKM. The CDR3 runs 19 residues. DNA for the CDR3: TGTGCCAGCAGTTCACTACAGGGGGAGAGGCAAGTAAGCGATCAGCCCCAGCATTTT. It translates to CASSSLQGERQVSDQPQHF.

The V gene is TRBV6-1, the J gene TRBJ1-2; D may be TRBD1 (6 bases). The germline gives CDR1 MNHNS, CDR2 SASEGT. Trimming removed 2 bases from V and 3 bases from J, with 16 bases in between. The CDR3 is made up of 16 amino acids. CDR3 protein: CASSERGPGDYYGYTF. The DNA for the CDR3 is TGTGCCAGCAGTGAAAGGGGCCCAGGGGACTACTATGGCTACACCTTC.

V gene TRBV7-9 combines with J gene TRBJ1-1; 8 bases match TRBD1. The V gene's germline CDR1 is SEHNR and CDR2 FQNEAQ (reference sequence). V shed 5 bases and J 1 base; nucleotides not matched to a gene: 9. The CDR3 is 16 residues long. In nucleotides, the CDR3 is TGTGCCAGCAGCGATGGGACAGGAGATTCGAACACTGAAGCTTTCTTT. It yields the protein CASSDGTGDSNTEAFF.

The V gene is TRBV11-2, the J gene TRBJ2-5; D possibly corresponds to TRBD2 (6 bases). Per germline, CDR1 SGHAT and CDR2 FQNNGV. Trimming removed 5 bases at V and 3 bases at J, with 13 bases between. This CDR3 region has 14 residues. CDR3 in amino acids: CASSLMTSKETQYF. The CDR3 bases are TGTGCCAGCAGCCTAATGACTAGTAAAGAGACCCAGTACTTC.

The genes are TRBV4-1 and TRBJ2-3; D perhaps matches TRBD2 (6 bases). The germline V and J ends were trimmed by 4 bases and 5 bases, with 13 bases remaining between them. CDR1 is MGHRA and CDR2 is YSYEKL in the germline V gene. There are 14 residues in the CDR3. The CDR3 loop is CASSPPGRGDTQYF. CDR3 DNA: TGCGCCAGCAGCCCACCTGGGCGGGGAGATACGCAGTATTTT.